A selection of T cell receptor beta chains follows, all from one sample in a study of blood T cell repertoires in COVID-19. TCRdb keeps only in-frame clones here, not all; method: immunoSEQ multiplex PCR. The repertoire holds roughly 24,000 clones, 60% to 85% seen once, with about 15% in the top ten. The material sequenced was peripheral blood. All receptors come from an older man with active or convalescent COVID-19. CDR3s include the opening cysteine and the closing phenylalanine or tryptophan. A D gene is named only where the DNA matches it firmly. Clone size, where shown, is once, few, many, or a class for clones that have expanded.

cdr3_length j_call v_call d_call clone_size cdr3_aa cdr3_nt
12 TRBJ1-5 TRBV12-3/TRBV12-4 . once CASSRGNQPQHF TGTGCCAGCAGCCGGGGGAATCAGCCCCAGCATTTT
15 TRBJ2-1 TRBV3-1/TRBV3-2 . . CASSPGLSNYNEQFF TGTGCCAGCAGCCCCGGACTATCCAACTACAATGAGCAGTTCTTC
12 TRBJ1-4 TRBV13 . few CASSEENGELFF TGTGCCAGCAGCGAGGAGAACGGAGAACTGTTTTTT
13 TRBJ2-1 TRBV5-1 TRBD1 . CASSLQGWDEQFF TGCGCCAGCAGCTTACAGGGGTGGGATGAGCAGTTCTTC
17 TRBJ2-7 TRBV18 TRBD2 few CASSPLGLAGEGYEQYF TGTGCCAGCTCACCATTAGGACTAGCGGGAGAAGGGTACGAGCAGTACTTC
13 TRBJ1-1 TRBV2 . . CASRLQLNTEAFF TGTGCCAGCAGATTGCAGTTGAACACTGAAGCTTTCTTT
15 TRBJ2-3 TRBV7-9 . . CASRPPPRLGDTQYF TGTGCCAGCAGGCCCCCCCCCAGGCTTGGCGATACGCAGTATTTT
17 TRBJ1-2 TRBV27 . . CASSLQAPGGSYYGYTF TGTGCCAGCAGTTTACAGGCTCCTGGTGGTTCTTACTATGGCTACACCTTC
14 TRBJ1-3 TRBV2 . . CASSPAVSGNTIYF TGTGCCAGCAGTCCCGCAGTCTCTGGAAACACCATATATTTT
16 TRBJ2-7 TRBV11-1 . . CASSLSSGVMVYEQYF TGTGCCAGCAGCTTATCGTCAGGGGTGATGGTCTACGAGCAGTACTTC
12 TRBJ2-3 TRBV2 . . CASKPGEDTQYF TGTGCCAGCAAACCGGGGGAGGATACGCAGTATTTT
15 TRBJ2-1 TRBV5-4 . few CASSSSGLSYNEQFF TGTGCCAGCAGCTCCTCTGGGCTCTCCTACAATGAGCAGTTCTTC
16 TRBJ1-2 TRBV18 TRBD1 . CASSPTGTEANYGYTF TGTGCCAGCTCACCAACCGGGACAGAAGCTAACTATGGCTACACCTTC
16 TRBJ1-6 TRBV4-3 . . CASSHTAGQSNSPLHF TGCGCCAGCAGCCACACAGCTGGACAATCTAATTCACCCCTCCACTTT
16 TRBJ1-4 TRBV29-1 TRBD1 few CSVEDQGGSVGGKLFF TGCAGCGTTGAAGATCAGGGGGGCAGTGTGGGCGGAAAACTGTTTTTT
15 TRBJ2-5 TRBV7-9 . . CASSPTTRGGETQYF TGTGCCAGCAGCCCTACAACAAGGGGGGGAGAGACCCAGTACTTC
15 TRBJ1-2 TRBV5-6 TRBD1 . CASSFLDRASGGYTF TGTGCCAGCAGCTTTCTGGACAGGGCTTCAGGTGGCTACACCTTC
15 TRBJ2-1 TRBV18 TRBD1 few CASSPVGQGGDEQFF TGTGCCAGCTCACCTGTGGGACAGGGAGGAGATGAGCAGTTCTTC
15 TRBJ2-7 TRBV3-1/TRBV3-2 TRBD1 . CASSQDGTGAGEQYF TGTGCCAGCAGCCAAGACGGGACAGGGGCAGGCGAGCAGTACTTC
14 TRBJ1-4 TRBV2 . . CASRTIATNEKLFF TGTGCCAGCAGAACAATCGCAACTAATGAAAAACTGTTTTTT
15 TRBJ1-2 TRBV7-2 TRBD1 few CASSLGQGINYGYTF TGTGCCAGCAGCTTAGGACAGGGCATTAACTATGGCTACACCTTC
16 TRBJ1-2 TRBV1 . few CTSSLMGAGEVSGYTF TGCACCAGCAGCCTAATGGGGGCAGGGGAAGTTAGTGGCTACACCTTC
14 TRBJ2-1 TRBV11-2 TRBD2 once CASSLGLLLGEQFF TGTGCCAGCAGCTTGGGACTACTACTCGGGGAGCAGTTCTTC
15 TRBJ2-3 TRBV11-2 . few CASSLRKGRTDTQYF TGTGCCAGCAGCTTACGGAAGGGGCGCACAGATACGCAGTATTTT
14 TRBJ2-5 TRBV15 . few CATSRRLIQETQYF TGTGCCACCAGCAGGAGGCTAATCCAAGAGACCCAGTACTTC
16 TRBJ2-3 TRBV4-2 . few CASSQVSGAGTDTQYF TGTGCCAGCAGCCAAGTAAGTGGGGCCGGCACAGATACGCAGTATTTT
16 TRBJ2-7 TRBV7-9 TRBD1 . CASSLAGTVSSYEQYF TGTGCCAGCAGCTTAGCTGGGACAGTTAGCTCCTACGAGCAGTACTTC
13 TRBJ1-3 TRBV7-2 . few CASSSDRTNTIYF TGTGCCAGCAGCTCCGACAGGACCAACACCATATATTTT
15 TRBJ1-2 TRBV20-1 TRBD1 . CSASRDSSFNYGYTF TGCAGTGCTAGTAGGGACAGCTCTTTTAACTATGGCTACACCTTC
16 TRBJ2-1 TRBV4-2 TRBD2 . CASSQAGLAEYNEQFF TGTGCCAGCAGCCAGGCGGGACTAGCGGAATACAATGAGCAGTTCTTC
15 TRBJ2-1 TRBV27 . . CASSYRPTGNNEQFF TGTGCCAGCAGTTATCGACCGACCGGGAATAATGAGCAGTTCTTC
17 TRBJ2-1 TRBV21-1 . . CASSPRTGPSSYNEQFF TGTGCCAGCAGCCCGAGGACAGGGCCGAGCTCCTACAATGAGCAGTTCTTC